This TCR beta chain was identified during a study of cytotoxic CD8 clonotypes in ibrutinib-treated CLL (dated by TCRdb to about 2021). For the wider study: In this cohort, over 14 patients were treatment-naive and fewer than 13 were relapsed/refractory, while around 17 had unmutated IGHV. Responses were partial in some 24 patients and complete in 2; after median about 70 months follow-up, around 15 stayed in remission and about twelve progressed. Samples at response were collected after a median of roughly twelve months of treatment, with a range of about 6 to 40 months. An average of around 260,000 productive templates and some 99,000 productive rearrangements was obtained per sample. Longitudinal samples were obtainable from about 30% of the roughly 90 participants in the trial. Cryopreserved peripheral blood mononuclear cells were obtained before treatment, at response, and at either sustained remission or disease progression. Every sample from remission and from progressive disease was obtained while the patients were still on ibrutinib.

This sample's time point label indicates: about eleven months on ibrutinib. For TCR beta library preparation, approximately 1.8 micrograms of genomic DNA was extracted from cryopreserved PBMCs. Longitudinal blood samples from CLL patients on ibrutinib monotherapy underwent high-throughput TCR beta sequencing. The patients took part in an open-label, single-center phase 2 trial of ibrutinib monotherapy. The CDR3 runs 16 amino acids, cysteine and phenylalanine included. The CDR3 DNA has 48 bases and is translated from base 1. From a lookup of the germline V gene (reference sequence), CDR1 and CDR2 are SEHNR and FQNEAQ. The V end loses 1 base and the J end loses 2 bases, and a stretch of 12 bases separates them. With respect to this clone: Its antigen is currently not known. Base quality data are lacking; no much larger clone is found one base away.

The investigation overall reported the following: Lymph node repertoires were not examined, and the timing of sampling was not matched between patients in sustained remission and those whose disease progressed. Public clonotypes were rare and either contracted or stayed stable during treatment, and the rise in clonality at ibrutinib response reflected the expansion of private clonotypes. Baseline clonality was found to be higher than that of age-matched healthy donors and was strongly correlated with circulating CD8+ T-cell counts. At ibrutinib response clonality went up, during sustained remission it held steady, and at progression it dropped back toward baseline.

On a MiSeq, deep resolution sequencing aimed for a depth between 1 in 1 million and 1 in 200,000 T cells, with each clonotype covered roughly 10x on average. The immunoSEQ hsTCRB Kit was used to generate the TCR beta libraries. On the study's bioinformatics: ImmunoSEQ Data Assistant and ImmunoSEQ Analyzer were used for data analysis, and V, D and J genes were assigned according to IMGT definitions. Clonality, with values ranging from 0 to 1, was calculated as one minus the normalized Shannon entropy of productive rearrangement frequencies. Only overrepresented clonotypes making up at least 0.05% of the repertoire of each patient were included in the public clonotype analysis. Some 12 age-matched healthy donor repertoires from immuneACCESS served as clonality controls. TCRdb limited this immuneACCESS table to in-frame rearrangements with V and J called. A share of clones is missing; checked studies link under half to unresolved V genes, and the rest is unexplained. V, J and clone size were drawn from that table, and D and trimming were deduced from the DNA. The sample table contains 110,000 to 150,000 clones; only one count was recorded for approximately 75% of them. Together, the top ten hold 25% to 35% of the sample.

The clonotype originates from a human donor with chronic lymphocytic leukemia. This receptor chain uses TRBV7-9 and TRBJ1-5, with TRBD1 perhaps the D gene, on 5 matching bases. This material consisted of PBMCs, taken after 12 months of ibrutinib treatment. The CDR3 reads CASSLEIWGGNQPQHF. The nucleotide sequence reads TGTGCCAGCAGCTTAGAGATATGGGGCGGCAATCAGCCCCAGCATTTT.